What follows is one T cell receptor beta chain and its context. The antigen remains undetermined. This sample was included in a study of PD-1 blockade in classical Hodgkin lymphoma. Regarding the study as a whole: At baseline, newly diagnosed patients reportedly showed less TCR diversity than healthy donors. Possible causes of repertoire differences, disease activity or prior therapy, remain undefined. Lower baseline TCR diversity marked trial partial responders and progressors.

The trim removed 9 bases at V and 2 bases at J, leaving 4 bases unmatched. CDR1 and CDR2 (germline): MNHEY, SMNVEV (reference sequence). The CDR3 runs to 14 residues. Repertoires were generated with immunoSEQ multiplex PCR, while TCRdb's copy carries only in-frame clones and drops some. The sample holds almost 100,000 clones; roughly 92% are singletons and the top ten take roughly 2.8%. Brentuximab vedotin exposure varied among the patients, all of whom had relapsed after autologous stem cell transplantation. Best responses fell into complete response, partial response or progressive disease. The specimen was peripheral blood mononuclear cells (PBMCs), collected at baseline. The rearrangement uses TRBV27 and TRBJ2-3, with TRBD2 matching 11 bases. This TCR was sampled from a human donor with classical Hodgkin lymphoma. CDR3 in DNA: TGTGCCAGGGGGACTAGCGGACCCACAGATACGCAGTATTTT. It codes for CARGTSGPTDTQYF.